Only a few counts were recorded for the clone carrying this T cell receptor beta chain. This CDR3 fails to terminate in the conserved phenylalanine or tryptophan, so it likely reflects a read error. These data belong to a study of molecular identifiers for immune sequencing clone quantification. The wider study: Within a replicate experiment, RNA obtained from either approximately 20,000 or 98,000 naive CD8 cells was divided into five aliquots, and four of those aliquots were then sequenced.

From germline, CDR1 is MNHEY and CDR2 SMNVEV (reference sequence). V lost 3 bases, J lost 0 bases, and 20 bases lay in between. The CDR3 is 18 amino acids. TCRdb re-called the PCR reads with MiXCR, one entry per CDR3 protein. The data show approximately 680,000 distinct CDR3 sequences, with 25% seen just once and 0.75% to 0.8% held by the top ten. As CD8+CD4-CCR7+CD45RA+ cells, naive CD8 T cells were sorted. Sequenced input: naive CD8+ T cells from blood, with Jurkat cell RNA spiked in. Subset defined: FACS-sorted CD8+CD4-CCR7+CD45RA+ naive T cells. The TCR sequence derives from a human donor in good health. Some libraries in this study had Jurkat cell RNA spiked in. The chain uses TRBV27 and TRBJ1-2; the D is unclear. Here the CDR3 DNA reads TGTGCCAGCAGTTTCCAGACCCCACAAGGACCGGCTAACTATGGCTACACCCTC. Translating it yields CASSFQTPQGPANYGYTL.